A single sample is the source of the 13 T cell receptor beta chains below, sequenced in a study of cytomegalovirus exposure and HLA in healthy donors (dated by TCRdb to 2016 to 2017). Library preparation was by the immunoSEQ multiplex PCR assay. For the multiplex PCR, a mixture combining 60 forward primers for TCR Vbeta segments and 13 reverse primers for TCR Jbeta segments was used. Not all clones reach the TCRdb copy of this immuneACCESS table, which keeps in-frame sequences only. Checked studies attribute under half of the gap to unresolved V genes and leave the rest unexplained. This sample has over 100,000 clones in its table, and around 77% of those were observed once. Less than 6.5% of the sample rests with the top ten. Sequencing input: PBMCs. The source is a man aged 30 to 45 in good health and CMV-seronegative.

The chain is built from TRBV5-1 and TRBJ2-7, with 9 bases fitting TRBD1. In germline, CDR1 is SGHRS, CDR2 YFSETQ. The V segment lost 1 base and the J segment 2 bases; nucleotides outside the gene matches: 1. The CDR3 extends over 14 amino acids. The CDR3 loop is CASSLRTGAYEQYF. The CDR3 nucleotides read TGCGCCAGCAGCTTGAGGACAGGGGCCTACGAGCAGTACTTC.

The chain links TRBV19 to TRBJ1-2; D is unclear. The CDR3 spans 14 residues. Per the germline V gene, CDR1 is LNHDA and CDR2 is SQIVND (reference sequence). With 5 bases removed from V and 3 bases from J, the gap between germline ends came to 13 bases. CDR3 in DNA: TGTGCCAGTAGTCGCGACGGGATCTACTATGGCTACACCTTC. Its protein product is CASSRDGIYYGYTF.

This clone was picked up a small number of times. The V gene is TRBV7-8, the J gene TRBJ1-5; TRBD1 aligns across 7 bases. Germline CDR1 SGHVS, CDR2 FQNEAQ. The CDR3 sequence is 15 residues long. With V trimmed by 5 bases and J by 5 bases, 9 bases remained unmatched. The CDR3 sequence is CASSLQGQGDQPQHF. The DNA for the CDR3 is TGTGCCAGCAGCCTCCAAGGGCAGGGGGATCAGCCCCAGCATTTT. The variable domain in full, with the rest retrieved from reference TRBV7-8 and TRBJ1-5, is GAGVSQSPRYKVAKRGQDVALRCDPISGHVSLFWYQQALGQGPEFLTYFQNEAQLDKSGLPSDRFFAERPEGSVSTLKIQRTQQEDSAVYLCASSLQGQGDQPQHFGDGTRLSIL.

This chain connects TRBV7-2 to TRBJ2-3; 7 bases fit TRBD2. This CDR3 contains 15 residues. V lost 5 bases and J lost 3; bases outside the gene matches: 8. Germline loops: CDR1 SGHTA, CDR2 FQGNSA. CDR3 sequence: CASSLGRRATDTQYF. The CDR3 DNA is TGTGCCAGCAGCCTCGGGAGGAGGGCAACAGATACGCAGTATTTT.

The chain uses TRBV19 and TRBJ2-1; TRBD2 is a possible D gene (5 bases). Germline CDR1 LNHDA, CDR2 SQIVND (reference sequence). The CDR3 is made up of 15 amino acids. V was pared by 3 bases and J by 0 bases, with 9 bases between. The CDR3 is CASSIRGSSYNEQFF. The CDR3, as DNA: TGTGCCAGTAGTATTCGAGGGAGCTCCTACAATGAGCAGTTCTTC. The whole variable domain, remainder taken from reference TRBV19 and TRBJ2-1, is DGGITQSPKYLFRKEGQNVTLSCEQNLNHDAMYWYRQDPGQGLRLIYYSQIVNDFQKGDIAEGYSVSREKKESFPLTVTSAQKNPTAFYLCASSIRGSSYNEQFFGPGTRLTVL.

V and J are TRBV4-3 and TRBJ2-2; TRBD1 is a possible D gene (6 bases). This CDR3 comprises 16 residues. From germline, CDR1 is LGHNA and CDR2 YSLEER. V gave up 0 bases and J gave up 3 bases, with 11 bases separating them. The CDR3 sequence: CASSQDSTGHTGELFF. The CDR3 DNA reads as TGCGCCAGCAGCCAAGACTCCACAGGGCACACCGGGGAGCTGTTTTTT.

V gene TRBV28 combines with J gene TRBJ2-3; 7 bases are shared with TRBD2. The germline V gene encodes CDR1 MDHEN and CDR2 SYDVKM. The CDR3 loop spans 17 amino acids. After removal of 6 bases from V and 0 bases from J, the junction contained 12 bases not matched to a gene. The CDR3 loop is CASRDPRDYTSTDTQYF. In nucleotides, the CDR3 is TGTGCCAGCAGAGATCCGCGGGACTACACTAGCACAGATACGCAGTATTTT. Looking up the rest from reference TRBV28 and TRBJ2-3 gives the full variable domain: DVKVTQSSRYLVKRTGEKVFLECVQDMDHENMFWYRQDPGLGLRLIYFSYDVKMKEKGDIPEGYSVSREKKERFSLILESASTNQTSMYLCASRDPRDYTSTDTQYFGPGTRLTVL.

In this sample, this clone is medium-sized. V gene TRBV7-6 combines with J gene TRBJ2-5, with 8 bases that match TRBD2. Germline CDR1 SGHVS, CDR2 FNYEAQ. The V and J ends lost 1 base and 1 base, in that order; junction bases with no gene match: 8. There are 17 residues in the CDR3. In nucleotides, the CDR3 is TGTGCCAGCAGCTTAGGAAATCTAGCGGGTGCCCAAGAGACCCAGTACTTC. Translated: CASSLGNLAGAQETQYF.

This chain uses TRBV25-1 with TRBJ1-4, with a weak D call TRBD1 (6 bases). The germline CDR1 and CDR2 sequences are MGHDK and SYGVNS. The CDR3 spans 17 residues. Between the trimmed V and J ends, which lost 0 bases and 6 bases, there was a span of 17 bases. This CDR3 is CASSEYVVRGLDEKLFF. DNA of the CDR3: TGTGCCAGCAGTGAATATGTTGTCAGGGGCTTGGATGAAAAACTGTTTTTT.

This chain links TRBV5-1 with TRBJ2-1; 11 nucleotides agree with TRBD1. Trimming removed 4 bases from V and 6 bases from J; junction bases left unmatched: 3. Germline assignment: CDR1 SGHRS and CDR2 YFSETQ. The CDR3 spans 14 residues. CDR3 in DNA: TGCGCCAGCAGCCGAGGGACAGGGGGCAATGAGCAGTTCTTC. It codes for CASSRGTGGNEQFF.

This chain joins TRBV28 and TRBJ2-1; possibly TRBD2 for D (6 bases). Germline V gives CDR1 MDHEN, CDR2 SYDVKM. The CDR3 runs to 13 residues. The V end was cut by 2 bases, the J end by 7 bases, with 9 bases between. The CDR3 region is CASSLGGLNEQFF. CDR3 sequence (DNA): TGTGCCAGCAGTTTAGGGGGGTTGAATGAGCAGTTCTTC.

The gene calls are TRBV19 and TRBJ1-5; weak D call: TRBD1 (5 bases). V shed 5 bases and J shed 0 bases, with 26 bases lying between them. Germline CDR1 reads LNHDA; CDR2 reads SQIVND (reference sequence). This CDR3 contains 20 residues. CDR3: CASSLKAARVVFDSNQPQHF. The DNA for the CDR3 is TGTGCCAGTAGTCTAAAGGCGGCCAGGGTGGTTTTCGATAGCAATCAGCCCCAGCATTTT.

The CDR3 DNA sequence: TGTGCCAGCAGTCGAAGACAGGAAAATAACTATGGCTACACCTTC. This sequence encodes CASSRRQENNYGYTF. The rearrangement joins TRBV2 to TRBJ1-2; possible D gene TRBD1, 6 bases. Trimming removed 5 bases at V and 1 base at J, with 14 bases between. CDR3 length: 15 amino acids. CDR1 is SNHLY and CDR2 is FYNNEI in the germline V gene.